These 16 T cell receptor beta chains were sequenced from one sample in a study of cytomegalovirus exposure and HLA in healthy donors (dated by TCRdb to about 2017). The protocol used for the library was the immunoSEQ multiplex PCR assay. The multiplex PCR relied on a mix of 60 forward primers for TCR Vbeta segments and 13 reverse primers for TCR Jbeta segments. This is the immuneACCESS table as TCRdb keeps it, with only in-frame sequences that have V and J called. A part of the clones is gone; compared with another copy, unresolved V genes explain less than half, and the rest is unexplained. For this sample the table gives about 160,000 clones, of which more than 75% were detected only once. The ten largest clonotypes hold more than 2% of the sample. Sequenced: PBMCs. The receptors were gathered from a man between 18 and 35 years old in good health and CMV-seropositive.

The J gene is TRBJ1-2, the V gene TRBV4-1, with D maybe TRBD1 (6 bases). This CDR3 has 14 amino acids. Germline lookup yields CDR1 MGHRA and CDR2 YSYEKL. V was clipped by 1 base and J by 1 base, with 7 bases between them. Here the CDR3 reads CASSQGQVNYGYTF. In DNA form, the CDR3 reads TGCGCCAGCAGCCAAGGACAGGTTAACTATGGCTACACCTTC.

The rearrangement joins TRBV6-6 to TRBJ1-2; TRBD1 agrees at 8 bases. Germline V CDR1 and CDR2: MNHNY, SVGAGI (reference sequence). Trimming took 7 bases from V and 4 from J; bases not matched to a gene: 8. This CDR3 contains 14 residues. CDR3 nucleotides: TGTGCCAGCATCATAAGGACAGGGCCCTATGGCTACACCTTC. Amino acid sequence: CASIIRTGPYGYTF.

This clone was counted a few times. The chain combines TRBV12-5 with TRBJ1-2; maybe TRBD1 (6 bases). This CDR3 spans 16 amino acids. Between the trimmed V and J ends, which lost 1 base and 1 base, there was a span of 13 bases. Germline lookup yields CDR1 LGHNT and CDR2 FRNRAP. The CDR3 spells CASGLAGQSDNYGYTF. As DNA, the CDR3 is TGTGCTAGTGGTTTGGCCGGACAGTCCGATAACTATGGCTACACCTTC.

The rearrangement uses TRBV27 and TRBJ1-1; perhaps TRBD1 as D (5 bases). With 0 bases removed from V and 8 bases from J, the gap between germline ends came to 16 bases. Germline V CDR1 and CDR2: MNHEY, SMNVEV (reference sequence). The CDR3 is 15 residues long. CDR3 sequence: CASSLSSRAKLEAFF. As DNA, the CDR3 is TGTGCCAGCAGTTTATCGAGCAGGGCCAAATTGGAAGCTTTCTTT.

This CDR3 reads CASSASSGGAETQYF. The DNA of the CDR3 is TGTGCCAGCAGCGCCTCTAGCGGGGGGGCCGAGACCCAGTACTTC. This chain joins TRBV2 and TRBJ2-5, with 12 positions matching TRBD2. The CDR3 runs 15 residues. Germline values: CDR1 SNHLY, CDR2 FYNNEI. V lost 6 bases and J lost 5; bases outside the gene matches: 7.

The chain combines TRBV7-9 with TRBJ2-5; 7 positions match TRBD1. CDR1 SEHNR and CDR2 FQNEAQ come from the germline V gene (reference sequence). V was pared by 5 bases and J by 3 bases, with 3 bases of the junction left unmatched. The CDR3 length is 13 residues. In DNA form, the CDR3 reads TGTGCCAGCAGCGGGACAGAGAAAGAGACCCAGTACTTC. Translating gives CASSGTEKETQYF. The full variable domain, with the rest looked up from reference TRBV7-9 and TRBJ2-5, is DTGVSQNPRHKITKRGQNVTFRCDPISEHNRLYWYRQTLGQGPEFLTYFQNEAQLEKSRLLSDRFSAERPKGSFSTLEIQRTEQGDSAMYLCASSGTEKETQYFGPGTRLLVL.

V is TRBV28 and J is TRBJ1-5, with no clear D. V lost 4 bases to trimming and J lost 9 bases, with 7 bases between them. CDR1 is MDHEN and CDR2 is SYDVKM in the germline V gene. This CDR3 region has 11 residues. Here the CDR3 DNA reads TGTGCCAGCAGTTCGACAAGGCCCCAGCATTTT. It is translated as CASSSTRPQHF.

The chain carries TRBV28 and TRBJ1-2, with 7 bases that match TRBD1. V lost 6 bases, J lost 2 bases, and 6 bases stayed unmatched. The CDR3 totals 14 residues. Germline values: CDR1 MDHEN, CDR2 SYDVKM. CDR3 residues: CASSTGTDNYGYTF. DNA of the CDR3: TGTGCCAGCAGCACCGGGACAGACAACTATGGCTACACCTTC.

CDR3 residues: CAISERWDRGAVGEKLFF. As DNA, the CDR3 is TGTGCCATCAGTGAACGGTGGGACAGGGGGGCGGTTGGTGAAAAACTGTTTTTT. The V gene is TRBV10-3, the J gene TRBJ1-4; TRBD1 agrees at 11 bases. The germline gives CDR1 ENHRY, CDR2 SYGVKD. This CDR3 has 18 amino acids. V lost 3 bases and J lost 7; bases outside the gene matches: 13.

The chain is built from TRBV6-6 and TRBJ2-2; 9 bases match TRBD1. Per germline, CDR1 MNHNY and CDR2 SVGAGI (reference sequence). The V gene end was trimmed by 5 bases and the J gene end by 6 bases; junction bases not matched to a gene: 7. The CDR3 sequence is 15 residues long. CDR3 DNA sequence: TGTGCCAGCAGTCCCGACAGGGGGTGGTCCGGGGAGCTGTTTTTT. It is translated as CASSPDRGWSGELFF.

The chain is built from TRBV7-2 and TRBJ1-5; D is possibly TRBD1 (6 bases). Germline V CDR1 and CDR2: SGHTA, FQGNSA. Between the trimmed V and J ends, which lost 4 bases and 4 bases, there was a span of 14 bases. The CDR3 contains 15 residues. The CDR3 DNA reads TGTGCCAGCAGCTATGAACAGGGAAGGAATCAGCCCCAGCATTTT. It encodes CASSYEQGRNQPQHF.

V usage is TRBV7-9 and J usage is TRBJ2-7; D gene ambiguous. Germline values: CDR1 SEHNR, CDR2 FQNEAQ (reference sequence). V lost 1 base to trimming and J lost 4 bases, with 17 bases between them. This CDR3 is 16 amino acids long. This CDR3 is CASSLGEAADSYEQYF. In DNA form, the CDR3 reads TGTGCCAGCAGCTTAGGAGAGGCGGCCGATTCTTACGAGCAGTACTTC.

The rearrangement uses TRBV11-2 and TRBJ2-7, with D perhaps TRBD1 (5 bases). Per germline, CDR1 SGHAT and CDR2 FQNNGV. V was cut by 0 bases and J by 3 bases, with 12 bases left in between. The CDR3 is made up of 15 amino acids. The CDR3 loop reads CASSLEQAPFYEQYF. The CDR3 nucleotides read TGTGCCAGCAGCTTAGAACAGGCCCCCTTCTACGAGCAGTACTTC.

The CDR3 sequence: CAISVGTIGGYTF. The CDR3 DNA sequence: TGTGCCATCAGTGTTGGGACAATAGGTGGCTACACCTTC. The gene calls are TRBV10-3 and TRBJ1-2; perhaps TRBD1 as D (6 bases). With 4 bases removed from V and 7 bases from J, the gap between germline ends came to 13 bases. CDR3 length: 13 residues. From germline, CDR1 is ENHRY and CDR2 SYGVKD.

V is TRBV27 and J is TRBJ1-1; 12 bases agree with TRBD1. The CDR3 is 16 residues long. Unmatched junction bases numbered 6, after V lost 2 bases and J lost 5 bases. Germline CDR1 reads MNHEY; CDR2 reads SMNVEV (reference sequence). The CDR3 spells CASSLSAGQGATEAFF. In DNA form, the CDR3 reads TGTGCCAGCAGTTTAAGTGCGGGACAGGGGGCAACTGAAGCTTTCTTT.

The rearrangement uses TRBV25-1 and TRBJ2-3; 7 bases map to TRBD2. The CDR3 contains 14 residues. V was clipped by 3 bases and J by 3 bases; unmatched bases: 3. CDR1 and CDR2 from the germline V gene are MGHDK and SYGVNS. This CDR3 reads CASSDGGRTDTQYF. CDR3 nucleotides: TGTGCCAGCAGTGACGGGGGGAGGACAGATACGCAGTATTTT.